This is a list of T cell receptor beta chains from one sample in a study of cytomegalovirus exposure and HLA in healthy donors. Sequencing used immunoSEQ multiplex PCR; TCRdb keeps in-frame clones, though not all of them. The repertoire table contains around 50,000 clones. The source material was PBMCs. Receptors were obtained from a woman aged 40 to 49 in good health and CMV-seronegative. Each CDR3 is given with its conserved first and last residue. D genes are given only for firm matches. Clone size is shown for a subset of rows, as once, few, many or a class of expanded clone.

-	TRBV29-1	TRBJ1-2	-	CSVEVQRSNYGYTF	TGCAGCGTTGAGGTTCAGAGGTCTAACTATGGCTACACCTTC
TRBD2	TRBV9	TRBJ2-2	-	CASSPSGGRNTGELFF	TGTGCCAGCAGCCCTAGTGGCGGGAGAAACACCGGGGAGCTGTTTTTT
-	TRBV6-5	TRBJ2-6	-	CASKSGGADNVLTF	TGTGCCAGCAAGTCAGGAGGGGCCGACAACGTCCTGACTTTC
TRBD1	TRBV19	TRBJ2-3	-	CASESDREGTDTQYF	TGTGCCAGTGAATCGGACAGGGAAGGCACAGATACGCAGTATTTT
-	TRBV7-3	TRBJ1-6	-	CASSLLRWSVRRYNSPLHF	TGTGCCAGCAGCTTGCTACGCTGGAGTGTGAGGAGGTATAATTCACCCCTCCACTTT
-	TRBV19	TRBJ1-1	medium-sized	CASKNNENTEAFF	TGTGCCAGTAAGAACAACGAGAACACTGAAGCTTTCTTT
-	TRBV7-8	TRBJ1-2	-	CASSFTRLTGTYNYGYTF	TGTGCCAGCAGCTTCACGAGATTGACCGGGACATATAACTATGGCTACACCTTC
TRBD2	TRBV13	TRBJ2-4	-	CASSLGQYTAGGPHIQYF	TGTGCCAGCAGCTTAGGCCAATACACGGCGGGAGGGCCGCACATTCAGTACTTC
TRBD1	TRBV7-2	TRBJ2-3	-	CASSLGVGQRTGTQYF	TGTGCCAGCAGCCTCGGAGTGGGACAGAGGACGGGTACGCAGTATTTT
TRBD1	TRBV2	TRBJ1-2	-	CASSGYRGTGSFKDNYGYTF	TGTGCCAGCAGTGGATACCGAGGGACAGGGTCCTTTAAAGATAACTATGGCTACACCTTC
TRBD2	TRBV9	TRBJ2-3	-	CASSVGTSGSGTQYF	TGTGCCAGCAGCGTAGGGACTAGCGGGAGTGGTACGCAGTATTTT
-	TRBV7-3	TRBJ2-3	-	CASSLTFLADTQYF	TGTGCCAGCAGCTTAACGTTTCTCGCAGATACGCAGTATTTT
-	TRBV9	TRBJ2-5	-	CASSPFVQETQYF	TGTGCCAGCAGCCCCTTCGTTCAAGAGACCCAGTACTTC
TRBD1	TRBV19	TRBJ1-2	-	CASRGQGIYGYTF	TGTGCCAGTAGAGGACAGGGCATCTATGGCTACACCTTC
TRBD2	TRBV6-1	TRBJ2-7	-	CAIGLAGTYEQYF	TGTGCCATCGGACTAGCGGGAACCTACGAGCAGTACTTC
-	TRBV5-1	TRBJ1-5	-	CASSLAPGQPQHF	TGCGCCAGCAGCTTGGCCCCGGGGCAGCCCCAGCATTTT
TRBD2	TRBV7-9	TRBJ2-1	-	CASSSKSGTSGVGEQFF	TGTGCCAGCAGCTCGAAATCCGGGACTAGCGGGGTAGGGGAGCAGTTCTTC
-	TRBV6-5	TRBJ1-2	-	CASSYSFWANGYTF	TGTGCCAGCAGTTACTCGTTCTGGGCGAATGGCTACACCTTC
TRBD2	TRBV5-1	TRBJ2-3	-	CASSSGPGLAGGADTQYF	TGCGCCAGCAGCTCGGGGCCGGGACTAGCGGGAGGGGCAGATACGCAGTATTTT
TRBD2	TRBV6-1	TRBJ2-2	-	CASRVAGSNTGELFF	TGTGCCAGCAGGGTAGCGGGGAGTAACACCGGGGAGCTGTTTTTT
TRBD1	TRBV19	TRBJ1-2	-	CASSRDSVYGYTF	TGTGCCAGTAGCAGGGACAGCGTATATGGCTACACCTTC
-	TRBV5-1	TRBJ1-1	-	CASSLPAQGTEAFF	TGCGCCAGCAGCTTGCCCGCCCAGGGCACTGAAGCTTTCTTT
-	TRBV13	TRBJ2-7	-	CARSSQYEQYF	TGTGCCAGAAGCTCACAGTACGAGCAGTACTTC
TRBD1	TRBV7-9	TRBJ1-1	-	CASSGGQGNTEAFF	TGTGCCAGCAGCGGGGGACAGGGGAACACTGAAGCTTTCTTT
TRBD1	TRBV18	TRBJ1-2	-	CASSPPKTGVAYGYTF	TGTGCCAGCTCACCACCGAAAACAGGGGTAGCCTATGGCTACACCTTC
-	TRBV5-1	TRBJ1-2	-	CASSPDPQGKVGYTF	TGCGCCAGCAGCCCGGACCCACAGGGAAAAGTTGGCTACACCTTC
TRBD1	TRBV27	TRBJ2-1	-	CASSPGQGPNNEQFF	TGTGCCAGCAGTCCCGGACAGGGGCCGAACAATGAGCAGTTCTTC
TRBD2	TRBV7-9	TRBJ2-1	-	CASSSSWRGAVDNEQFF	TGTGCCAGCAGCTCCTCCTGGCGGGGGGCCGTCGACAATGAGCAGTTCTTC
TRBD2	TRBV29-1	TRBJ2-1	-	CSVSDFGLAGTSSDNEQFF	TGCAGCGTTAGCGATTTTGGACTAGCGGGCACGAGCTCCGACAATGAGCAGTTCTTC
-	TRBV21-1	TRBJ2-1	-	CASSMSGVKDEQFF	TGTGCCAGCAGCATGAGCGGAGTAAAAGATGAGCAGTTCTTC
-	TRBV19	TRBJ2-1	-	CASSMGPNSYNEQFF	TGTGCCAGTAGTATGGGGCCAAACTCCTACAATGAGCAGTTCTTC
TRBD2	TRBV5-1	TRBJ2-1	-	CASSSLAGSLNEQFF	TGCGCCAGCAGCTCGCTAGCGGGATCACTCAATGAGCAGTTCTTC
-	TRBV4-2	TRBJ1-1	-	CASSQEGSGLNTEAFF	TGTGCCAGCAGCCAAGAGGGGAGCGGGCTGAACACTGAAGCTTTCTTT
TRBD1	TRBV5-1	TRBJ2-1	-	CASSLVAGGAFFSDNEQFF	TGCGCCAGCAGCTTGGTGGCAGGGGGCGCGTTTTTTTCCGACAATGAGCAGTTCTTC
-	TRBV6-1	TRBJ2-7	-	CASSEVFYEQYF	TGTGCCAGCAGTGAAGTCTTCTACGAGCAGTACTTC
TRBD1	TRBV4-3	TRBJ1-2	-	CASSLLGGGQGYGYTF	TGCGCCAGCAGCCTCTTGGGAGGGGGACAGGGCTATGGCTACACCTTC
-	TRBV4-1	TRBJ1-1	-	CASQSAGGRAFF	TGCGCCAGCCAAAGTGCAGGTGGGCGAGCTTTCTTT
TRBD2	TRBV6-5	TRBJ2-3	-	CASRRGLNTDKQYF	TGTGCCAGCAGGCGGGGGTTAAACACAGATAAGCAGTATTTT
-	TRBV18	TRBJ2-3	-	CASSPLPGSTDTQYF	TGTGCCAGCTCACCCTTGCCAGGAAGCACAGATACGCAGTATTTT
TRBD2	TRBV27	TRBJ2-7	-	CASSFKAGGSYEQYF	TGTGCCAGCAGTTTTAAGGCGGGAGGATCCTACGAGCAGTACTTC
TRBD1	TRBV11-2	TRBJ1-4	-	CASSPEEGARSPTNEKLFF	TGTGCCAGCAGCCCGGAGGAGGGGGCGCGATCCCCAACTAATGAAAAACTGTTTTTT